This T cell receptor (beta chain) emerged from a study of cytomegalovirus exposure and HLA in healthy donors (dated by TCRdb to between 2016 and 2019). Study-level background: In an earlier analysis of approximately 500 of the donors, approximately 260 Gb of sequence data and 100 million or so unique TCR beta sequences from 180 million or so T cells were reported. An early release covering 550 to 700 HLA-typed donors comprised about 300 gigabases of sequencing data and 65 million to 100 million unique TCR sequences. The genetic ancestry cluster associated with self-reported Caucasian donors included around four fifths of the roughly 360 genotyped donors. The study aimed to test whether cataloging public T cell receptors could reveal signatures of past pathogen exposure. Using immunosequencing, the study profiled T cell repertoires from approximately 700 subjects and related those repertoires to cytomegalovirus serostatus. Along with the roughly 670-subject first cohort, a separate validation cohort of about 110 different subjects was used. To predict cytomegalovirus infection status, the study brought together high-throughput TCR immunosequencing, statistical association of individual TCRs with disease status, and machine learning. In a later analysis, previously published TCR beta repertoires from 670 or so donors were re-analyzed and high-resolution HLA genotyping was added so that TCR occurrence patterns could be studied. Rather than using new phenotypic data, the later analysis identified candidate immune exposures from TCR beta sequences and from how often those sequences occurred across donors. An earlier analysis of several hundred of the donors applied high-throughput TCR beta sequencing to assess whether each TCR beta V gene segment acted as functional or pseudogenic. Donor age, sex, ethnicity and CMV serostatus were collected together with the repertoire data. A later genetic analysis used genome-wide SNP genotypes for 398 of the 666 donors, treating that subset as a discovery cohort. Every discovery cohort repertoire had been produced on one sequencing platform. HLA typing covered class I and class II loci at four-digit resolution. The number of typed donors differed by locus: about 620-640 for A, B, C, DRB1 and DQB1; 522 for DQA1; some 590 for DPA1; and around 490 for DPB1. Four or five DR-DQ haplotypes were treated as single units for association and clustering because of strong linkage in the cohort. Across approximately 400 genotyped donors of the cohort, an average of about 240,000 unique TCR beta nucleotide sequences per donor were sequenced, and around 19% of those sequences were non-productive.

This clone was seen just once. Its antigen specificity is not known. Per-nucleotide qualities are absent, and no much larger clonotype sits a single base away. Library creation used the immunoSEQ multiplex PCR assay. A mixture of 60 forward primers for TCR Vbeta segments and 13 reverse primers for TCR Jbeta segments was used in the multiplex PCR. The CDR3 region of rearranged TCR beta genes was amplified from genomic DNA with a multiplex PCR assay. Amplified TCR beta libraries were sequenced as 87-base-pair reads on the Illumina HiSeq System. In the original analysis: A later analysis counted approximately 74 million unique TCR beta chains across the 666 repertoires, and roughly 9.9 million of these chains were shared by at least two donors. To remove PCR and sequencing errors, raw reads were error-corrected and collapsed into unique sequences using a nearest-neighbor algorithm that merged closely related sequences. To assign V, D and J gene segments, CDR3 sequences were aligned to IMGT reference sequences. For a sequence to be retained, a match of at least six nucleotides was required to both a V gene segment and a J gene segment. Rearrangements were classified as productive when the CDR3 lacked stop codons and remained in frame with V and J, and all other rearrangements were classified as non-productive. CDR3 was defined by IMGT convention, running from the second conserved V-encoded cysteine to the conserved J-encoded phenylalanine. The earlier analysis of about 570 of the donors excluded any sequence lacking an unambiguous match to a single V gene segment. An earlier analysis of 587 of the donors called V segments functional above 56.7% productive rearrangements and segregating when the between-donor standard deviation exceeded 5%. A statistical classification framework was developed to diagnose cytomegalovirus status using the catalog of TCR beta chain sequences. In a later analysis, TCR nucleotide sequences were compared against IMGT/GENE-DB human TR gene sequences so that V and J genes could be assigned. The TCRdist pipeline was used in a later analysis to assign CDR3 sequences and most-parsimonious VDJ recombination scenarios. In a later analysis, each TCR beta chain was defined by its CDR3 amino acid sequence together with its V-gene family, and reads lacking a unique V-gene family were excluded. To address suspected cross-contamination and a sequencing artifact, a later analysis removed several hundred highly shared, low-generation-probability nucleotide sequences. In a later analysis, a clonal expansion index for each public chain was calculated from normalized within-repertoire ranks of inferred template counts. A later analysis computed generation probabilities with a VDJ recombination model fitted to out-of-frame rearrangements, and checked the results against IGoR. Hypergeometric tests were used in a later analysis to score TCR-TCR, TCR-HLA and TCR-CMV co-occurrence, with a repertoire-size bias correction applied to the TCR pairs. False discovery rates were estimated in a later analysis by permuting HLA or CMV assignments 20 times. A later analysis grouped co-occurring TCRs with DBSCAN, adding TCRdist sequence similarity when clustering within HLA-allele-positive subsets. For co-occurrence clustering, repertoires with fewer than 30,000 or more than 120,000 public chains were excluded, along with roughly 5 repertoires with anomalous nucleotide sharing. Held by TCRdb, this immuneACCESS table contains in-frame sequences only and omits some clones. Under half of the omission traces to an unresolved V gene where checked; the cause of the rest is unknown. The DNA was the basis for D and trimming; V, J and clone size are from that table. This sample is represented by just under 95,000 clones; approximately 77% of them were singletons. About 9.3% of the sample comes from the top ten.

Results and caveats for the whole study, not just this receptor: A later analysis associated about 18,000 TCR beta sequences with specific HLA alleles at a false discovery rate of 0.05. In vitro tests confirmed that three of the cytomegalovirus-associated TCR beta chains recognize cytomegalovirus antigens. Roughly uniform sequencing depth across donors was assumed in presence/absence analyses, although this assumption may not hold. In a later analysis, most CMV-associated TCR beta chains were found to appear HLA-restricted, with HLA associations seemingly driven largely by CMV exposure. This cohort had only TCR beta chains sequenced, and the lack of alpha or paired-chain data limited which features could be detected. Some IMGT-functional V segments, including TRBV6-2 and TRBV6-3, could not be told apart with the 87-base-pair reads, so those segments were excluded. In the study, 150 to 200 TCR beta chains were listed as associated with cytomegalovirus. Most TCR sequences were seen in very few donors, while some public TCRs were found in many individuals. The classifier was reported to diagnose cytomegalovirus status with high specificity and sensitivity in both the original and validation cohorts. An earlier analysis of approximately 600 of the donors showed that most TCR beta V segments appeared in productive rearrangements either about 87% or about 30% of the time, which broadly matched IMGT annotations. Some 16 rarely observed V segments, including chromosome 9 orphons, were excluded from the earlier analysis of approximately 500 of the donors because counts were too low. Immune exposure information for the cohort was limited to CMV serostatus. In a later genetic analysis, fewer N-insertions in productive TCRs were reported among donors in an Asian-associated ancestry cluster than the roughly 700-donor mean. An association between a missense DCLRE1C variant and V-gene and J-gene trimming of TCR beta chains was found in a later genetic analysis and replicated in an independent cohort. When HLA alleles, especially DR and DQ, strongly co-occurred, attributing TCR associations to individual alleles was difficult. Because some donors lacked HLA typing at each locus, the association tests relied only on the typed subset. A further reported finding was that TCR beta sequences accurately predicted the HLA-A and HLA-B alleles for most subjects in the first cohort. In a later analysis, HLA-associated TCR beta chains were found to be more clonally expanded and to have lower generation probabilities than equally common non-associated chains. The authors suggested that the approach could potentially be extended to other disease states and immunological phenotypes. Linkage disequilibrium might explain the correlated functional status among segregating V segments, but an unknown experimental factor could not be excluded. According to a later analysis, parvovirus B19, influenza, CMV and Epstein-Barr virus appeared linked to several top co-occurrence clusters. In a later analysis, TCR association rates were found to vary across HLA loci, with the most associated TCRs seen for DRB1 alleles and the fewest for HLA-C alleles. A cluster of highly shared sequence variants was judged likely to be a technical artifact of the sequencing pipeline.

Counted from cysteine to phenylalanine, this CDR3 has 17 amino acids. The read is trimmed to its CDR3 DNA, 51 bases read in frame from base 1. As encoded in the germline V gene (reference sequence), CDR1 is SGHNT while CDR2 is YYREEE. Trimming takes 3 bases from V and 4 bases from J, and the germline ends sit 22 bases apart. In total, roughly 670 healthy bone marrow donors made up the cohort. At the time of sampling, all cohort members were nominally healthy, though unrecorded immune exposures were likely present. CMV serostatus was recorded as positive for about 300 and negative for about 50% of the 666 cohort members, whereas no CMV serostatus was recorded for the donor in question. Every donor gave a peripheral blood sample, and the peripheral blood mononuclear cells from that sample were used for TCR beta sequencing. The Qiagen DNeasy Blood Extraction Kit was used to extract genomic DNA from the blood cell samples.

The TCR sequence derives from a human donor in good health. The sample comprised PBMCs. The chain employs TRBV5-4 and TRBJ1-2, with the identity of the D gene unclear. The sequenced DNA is TGTGCCAGCAGCTCGCCGGGAACCGGATTCTCTTTCTATGGCTACACCTTC. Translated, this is CASSSPGTGFSFYGYTF.